This T cell receptor beta chain was captured by sequencing in a study of Ad26.COV2.S vaccination and SARS-CoV-2 variants. Study details: Donor allocation was to the COV1001 Ad26.COV2.S trial arm. Recipients of Ad26.COV2.S got it intramuscularly, once or twice 56 days apart.

Treatment meaning: around 19 received Ad26.COV2.S at low or high dose, single or two shots; 5 received placebo; per-sample allocation not given. Day 63 following the first vaccine or placebo injection was when the samples were taken. The CDR3 is made up of 13 amino acids. Trimming pared 3 bases from V and 8 bases from J, leaving 14 bases between. Looked up from germline, CDR1 is LGHDT and CDR2 is YNNKEL (reference sequence). Study-wide results and caveats: Spike-specific TCR breadth ran higher among vaccine recipients than placebo recipients.

Comment on this clone: Its antigen is currently unknown.

The assay was immunoSEQ multiplex PCR, and TCRdb's table has in-frame clones only and misses some. The sample carries about 400,000 clones, approximately 90% recorded once. The material sequenced was peripheral blood, taken in a trial of Ad26.COV2.S vaccine versus placebo. This chain joins TRBV3-1 (or the pseudogene TRBV3-2) and TRBJ2-7; tentative D call: TRBD2 (6 bases). This sequence was found in a person aged 18-60 years who received the Ad26.COV2.S COVID-19 vaccine or a placebo. The CDR3 sequence: CASSHGGAPQQYF. CDR3 nucleotide sequence: TGTGCCAGCAGCCACGGGGGAGCTCCTCAGCAGTACTTC.